The rows below give T cell receptor beta chains drawn from one sample of a study of T-cell memory formation after mild COVID-19. TCRdb analysed the 5' RACE reads with MiXCR anew, one entry per CDR3 protein. Among a few hundred thousand distinct CDR3 sequences listed, 20% to 25% were seen once. Sequencing was done on a sample of PBMCs or a T cell subset sorted from them (not recorded which). The receptors stem from a man in his late teens or twenties who had mild COVID-19 (a few samples of this study predate the infection). Cell type and time point are not known. Both conserved end residues are part of each CDR3. A D gene is named only where the DNA matches it firmly. Clone size is not always given. Where it is, it says once, few, many or a class for expanded clones.

j_call v_call d_call clone_size cdr3_nt cdr3_aa
TRBJ2-5 TRBV2 TRBD1 NA TGTGCCAGTACCGGACAGGGGCAAGAGACCCAGTACTTC CASTGQGQETQYF
TRBJ2-2 TRBV7-6 TRBD1 NA TGTGCCAGCAGCCATGGAACAGGGGGCCCCGGGGAGCTGTTTTTT CASSHGTGGPGELFF
TRBJ1-4 TRBV6-1 NA NA TGTGCCAGCAATAATAAGAGTCCCACTAATGAAAAACTGTTTTTT CASNNKSPTNEKLFF
TRBJ1-2 TRBV7-2 NA NA TGTGCCAGCAGCTTAATCTCAGTTATTAACTATGGCTACACCTTC CASSLISVINYGYTF
TRBJ2-5 TRBV12-3/TRBV12-4 TRBD2 NA TGTGCCAGCAGTTTAGGCCGGACTAGCGGGCGGGAGACCCAGTACTTC CASSLGRTSGRETQYF
TRBJ1-5 TRBV19 NA NA TGTGCCACCGGGCAGTACGGGAATCAGCCCCAGCATTTT CATGQYGNQPQHF
TRBJ2-5 TRBV29-1 TRBD2 NA TGCAGCGTTGCGGTGGCGGGGGGATATCAAGAGACCCAGTACTTC CSVAVAGGYQETQYF
TRBJ1-1 TRBV30 TRBD1 NA TGTGCCTGGAGTGGAGGGACAGGGTTGTGGGGCACTGAAGCTTTCTTT CAWSGGTGLWGTEAFF
TRBJ1-6 TRBV9 TRBD1 NA TGTGCCAGCAGCGCGAGACAGGGATTGTCCTATAATTCACCCCTCCACTTT CASSARQGLSYNSPLHF
TRBJ1-1 TRBV29-1 NA NA TGCAGCGCCAGCGCATGGCCTGAAGCTTTCTTT CSASAWPEAFF
TRBJ2-3 TRBV5-1 TRBD1 few TGCGCCAGCAGCAGTGAGACCTTCAGGGGGCCACACACAGATACGCAGTATTTT CASSSETFRGPHTDTQYF
TRBJ2-1 TRBV6-2/TRBV6-3 NA few TGTGCCAGCAGTTACGCCGCCTACAATGAGCAGTTCTTC CASSYAAYNEQFF
TRBJ2-1 TRBV6-2/TRBV6-3 TRBD1 few TGTGCCAGCAGTTACAGGACAGGGATTGGCAATGAGCAGTTCTTC CASSYRTGIGNEQFF
TRBJ2-7 TRBV5-4 TRBD2 few TGTGCCAGCAGCTTGAGCGGGGGGGTTGATGAGCAGTACTTC CASSLSGGVDEQYF
TRBJ2-4 TRBV6-5 TRBD1 NA TGTGCCAGCAGTTCCCTACAGGGGGCGTTGGACATTCAGTACTTC CASSSLQGALDIQYF
TRBJ2-1 TRBV11-2 NA few TGTGCCAGCAGCTTGACTAGGAGGGCGAATGAGCAGTTCTTC CASSLTRRANEQFF
TRBJ2-3 TRBV5-1 TRBD1 few TGCGCCAGCTTACACGGGACAGCTAGCACAGATACGCAGTATTTT CASLHGTASTDTQYF
TRBJ1-2 TRBV19 NA NA TGTGCCAGTATGACGGGATACGCTGGCTACACCTTC CASMTGYAGYTF
TRBJ1-5 TRBV27 NA NA TGTGCCAGCAGTTTCGAAGGCATGGACAATCAGCCCCAGCATTTT CASSFEGMDNQPQHF
TRBJ1-6 TRBV7-3 NA NA TGTGCCAGCAGCTCCGACATGGGACCCCTCCACTTT CASSSDMGPLHF
TRBJ2-3 TRBV4-3 TRBD1 NA TGCGCCAGCTCTAGAGGGGGACAGTCCACAGATACGCAGTATTTT CASSRGGQSTDTQYF
TRBJ2-3 TRBV7-9 NA NA TGTGCCAGCAGCCACGGAGAGAGGGCAGATACGCAGTATTTT CASSHGERADTQYF
TRBJ2-1 TRBV5-6 TRBD1 many TGTGCCAGCAGCTTTCAGGGGGCGAATGAGCAGTTCTTC CASSFQGANEQFF
TRBJ1-1 TRBV7-9 NA NA TGTGCCAGCAGCCCGTGGTCCCATGGAACTGAAGCTTTCTTT CASSPWSHGTEAFF
TRBJ1-1 TRBV4-3 NA NA TGCGCCAGCAGCCAAGCCGGGGGAAGAAGTACTGAAGCTTTCTTT CASSQAGGRSTEAFF
TRBJ1-1 TRBV16 NA NA TGTGCCGGGGCTTCCGGCAGGGCTGAAGCTTTCTTT CAGASGRAEAFF
TRBJ1-3 TRBV10-3 NA NA TGTGCCATCAGTGAACGACCTACGGGAAACACCATATATTTT CAISERPTGNTIYF
TRBJ2-6 TRBV7-9 TRBD1 NA TGTGCCAGCAGCCCACCGCGCGGGACAGGCCCTGGGGCCAACGTCCTGACTTTC CASSPPRGTGPGANVLTF
TRBJ1-5 TRBV5-5 NA NA TGTGCCAGCAGCGCAAGCCTGCAGGGAATGGGTCAGCCCCAGCATTTT CASSASLQGMGQPQHF
TRBJ1-1 TRBV7-2 NA few TGTGCCAGCAGCTTAATGGAAACTGAAGCTTTCTTT CASSLMETEAFF
TRBJ2-3 TRBV11-1 NA few TGTGCCAGCAGCTTTCCAGGGAAATCAGATACGCAGTATTTT CASSFPGKSDTQYF
TRBJ2-7 TRBV18 NA NA TGTGCCAGCTCACCATACACTGACGGGACGAAGCAGTACTTC CASSPYTDGTKQYF
TRBJ2-7 TRBV12-3/TRBV12-4 NA NA TGTGCCAGCAGTCCGGGCGTGTCCCTGCCCTACGAGCAGTACTTC CASSPGVSLPYEQYF
TRBJ2-1 TRBV12-3/TRBV12-4 NA NA TGTGCCAGCAGCCCGGGACCACTTGGGCAGTTCTTC CASSPGPLGQFF
TRBJ2-3 TRBV7-6 NA few TGTGCCAGCAGGAAGCGACCTCTCAGCACAGATACGCAGTATTTT CASRKRPLSTDTQYF